The next 24 T cell receptor beta chains were all read from a single sample in a study of shared clonotypes between healthy human individuals. Measured with immunoSEQ multiplex PCR; TCRdb has only the in-frame clones, and not every one. The table shows 2 million to 2.5 million clones, with roughly 92% occurring only once. The sequenced sample was naive CD4+ T cells from PBMCs. Described subset: CD45RA+ positively selected. The origin of the receptors is a young man in good health. Some clones in this sample may be carry-over from other donors' samples.

The rearrangement uses TRBV6-4 and TRBJ2-2; 8 nucleotides agree with TRBD1. V shed 10 bases and J 7 bases; nucleotides not matched to a gene: 8. Per the germline V gene, CDR1 is MRHNA and CDR2 is SNTAGT. This CDR3 contains 13 residues. The CDR3 here is CATRQGQGGELFF. The CDR3 DNA is TGTGCCACCAGACAGGGGCAAGGCGGGGAGCTGTTTTTT.

The chain is built from TRBV4-1 and TRBJ1-2; D is unresolved. With 0 bases removed from V and 3 bases from J, the gap between germline ends came to 11 bases. Germline-derived CDR1 and CDR2 are MGHRA and YSYEKL. The CDR3 length is 15 residues. DNA of the CDR3: TGCGCCAGCAGCCAAGATGCCAGCCCCTACTATGGCTACACCTTC. Translation gives CASSQDASPYYGYTF.

The J gene is TRBJ1-1, the V gene TRBV19, with D maybe TRBD1 (5 bases). In germline, CDR1 is LNHDA, CDR2 SQIVND (reference sequence). This CDR3 contains 13 residues. The V end lost 4 bases, the J end lost 7 bases, and 13 bases lay between the germline ends. The chain's CDR3 is CASSRGRDGEAFF. The DNA for the CDR3 is TGTGCCAGTAGTAGGGGCAGGGATGGTGAAGCTTTCTTT.

This chain links TRBV4-2 with TRBJ1-1; TRBD1 is a possible D gene (5 bases). Germline V gene sequence: CDR1 LGHNA, CDR2 YNFKEQ. Trimming cost V 8 bases and J 1 base, with 17 bases left between them. The CDR3 totals 15 residues. The DNA of the CDR3 is TGTGCCAGCGAAAAAACAGGAGGGGAGAACACTGAAGCTTTCTTT. Its protein product is CASEKTGGENTEAFF.

The chain is built from TRBV4-2 and TRBJ2-5; D may be TRBD1 or TRBD2 (5 bases each). Germline CDR1 LGHNA, CDR2 YNFKEQ. This CDR3 has 14 amino acids. Trimming took off 0 bases at V and 7 bases at J, with 12 bases between the two ends. The CDR3 spells CASSQELGGGTQYF. CDR3 in DNA: TGTGCCAGCAGCCAAGAACTGGGTGGGGGGACCCAGTACTTC.

With respect to this clone: Additional DNA sequences in this sample encode the identical CDR3. The V and J genes are TRBV11-2 and TRBJ2-3; 10 bases fit TRBD2. This CDR3 comprises 14 residues. Trimming at V came to 5 bases and at J to 4 bases, leaving 3 bases not matched to a gene. CDR1 is SGHAT and CDR2 is FQNNGV in the germline V gene. CDR3 bases: TGTGCCAGCAGCCTAGCGGGAGTATCAGATACGCAGTATTTT. It translates to CASSLAGVSDTQYF.

This chain uses TRBV15 with TRBJ1-5; weak D call: TRBD1 (6 bases). Germline CDR1 LNHNV, CDR2 YYDKDF (reference sequence). The CDR3 extends over 15 amino acids. V lost 3 bases to trimming and J lost 11 bases, with 20 bases between them. The CDR3 DNA follows: TGTGCCACCAGCAGTGGGGGACAACCCATTTCAACCCAGCATTTT. As protein: CATSSGGQPISTQHF.

The chain uses TRBV5-1 and TRBJ2-3; 9 bases agree with TRBD2. Germline V gene sequence: CDR1 SGHRS, CDR2 YFSETQ. This CDR3 region has 15 residues. V was clipped by 4 bases and J by 4 bases; unmatched bases: 7. CDR3 residues: CASSIVAGAADTQYF. The CDR3 DNA follows: TGCGCCAGCAGCATAGTAGCGGGAGCAGCAGATACGCAGTATTTT.

The chain carries TRBV10-1 and TRBJ2-3; 9 bases map to TRBD2. CDR3 length equals 17 residues. The V and J ends lost 11 bases and 4 bases, in that order; junction bases with no gene match: 19. Germline V gene lookup returns CDR1 WNHNN and CDR2 SYGVQD (reference sequence). CDR3 in DNA: TGCGCCGTCCGAAGGGGCGGGAGGGAAGCGAGGGCAGATACGCAGTATTTT. This translates into CAVRRGGREARADTQYF.

This chain joins TRBV6-1 and TRBJ2-5, with 9 bases aligning to TRBD1. From germline, CDR1 is MNHNS and CDR2 SASEGT. Germline trimming cut 8 bases from V and 3 bases from J; bases unmatched to any gene: 10. This CDR3 comprises 15 residues. The CDR3: CASSLYRGREETQYF. The DNA of the CDR3 is TGTGCCAGCTCACTCTACAGGGGGCGCGAAGAGACCCAGTACTTC.

The rearrangement uses TRBV27 and TRBJ1-4, with D maybe TRBD1 (5 bases). The CDR3 extends over 14 amino acids. Germline V lookup: CDR1 MNHEY, CDR2 SMNVEV (reference sequence). The V end lost 4 bases, the J end lost 11 bases, and 17 bases lay between the germline ends. CDR3 residues: CASSSPLREGKLFF. CDR3 DNA: TGTGCCAGCAGTTCCCCCCTGCGGGAGGGGAAACTGTTTTTT.

The J gene is TRBJ1-1, the V gene TRBV18; no clear D gene. The CDR3 contains 14 residues. Per germline, CDR1 KGHSH and CDR2 LQKENI. Trimming took off 5 bases at V and 0 bases at J, with 10 bases between the two ends. CDR3 region: CASSFLQLNTEAFF. In DNA form, the CDR3 reads TGTGCCAGCTCATTTCTCCAGTTGAACACTGAAGCTTTCTTT.

J is TRBJ2-7 and V is TRBV25-1, with no clear D. There are 13 residues in the CDR3. Per germline, CDR1 MGHDK and CDR2 SYGVNS. The germline V and J ends were trimmed by 3 bases and 2 bases, with 8 bases remaining between them. CDR3 in amino acids: CASSDQQPYEQYF. Written as DNA, the CDR3 is TGTGCCAGCAGTGACCAACAGCCCTACGAGCAGTACTTC.

This clone was seen only once. V is TRBV9 and J is TRBJ2-3; 12 bases are a match to TRBD2. There are 18 residues in the CDR3. V shed 0 bases and J 5 bases; nucleotides not matched to a gene: 10. The germline CDR1 and CDR2 sequences are SGDLS and YYNGEE. In DNA form, the CDR3 reads TGTGCCAGCAGCGTAGACGTGACTAGCGGGAGCTACGGAGATACGCAGTATTTT. Translating gives CASSVDVTSGSYGDTQYF.

V usage is TRBV2 and J usage is TRBJ2-7, with TRBD2 matching 11 bases. The ends lost 10 bases at V and 1 base at J; junction bases unmatched: 6. This CDR3 is 14 amino acids long. Germline loops: CDR1 SNHLY, CDR2 FYNNEI. In DNA, the CDR3 is TGTGCCACTAGGACTAGCGGGTCTTCCTACGAGCAGTACTTC. Protein sequence: CATRTSGSSYEQYF.

Turning to this clone: Other DNA sequences in the same sample also yield this CDR3. The rearrangement links TRBV5-1 to TRBJ2-1, with TRBD2 matching 11 bases. This CDR3 is 14 amino acids long. Germline CDR1 reads SGHRS; CDR2 reads YFSETQ. The V and J ends lost 3 bases and 6 bases, in that order; junction bases with no gene match: 2. DNA of the CDR3: TGCGCCAGCAGCTCCGGGACTAGCGGCAATGAGCAGTTCTTC. Protein sequence: CASSSGTSGNEQFF.

This chain uses TRBV29-1 with TRBJ1-2, with TRBD1 matching 8 bases. The CDR3 length is 14 residues. CDR1 is SQVTM and CDR2 is ANQGSEA in the germline V gene. The J segment lost 10 bases and the V segment lost 6 bases, leaving 16 bases of the junction unmatched. CDR3: CSVPNRPDREVYTF. The CDR3 region has the DNA TGCAGCGTACCTAATCGGCCGGACAGGGAAGTCTACACCTTC. Complete variable domain (other parts from reference TRBV29-1 and TRBJ1-2): SAVISQKPSRDICQRGTSLTIQCQVDSQVTMMFWYRQQPGQSLTLIATANQGSEATYESGFVIDKFPISRPNLTFSTLTVSNMSPEDSSIYLCSVPNRPDREVYTFGSGTRLTVV.

The chain carries TRBV4-2 and TRBJ2-2; D may be TRBD2 (5 bases). In germline, CDR1 is LGHNA, CDR2 YNFKEQ. This CDR3 comprises 15 residues. Trimming stripped 4 bases from V and 4 bases from J, with 13 bases between. In DNA, the CDR3 is TGTGCCAGCAGCCCCCGGGATCTCAGCACCGGGGAGCTGTTTTTT. Protein: CASSPRDLSTGELFF.

The chain combines TRBV2 with TRBJ1-5; the D is unclear. The CDR3 is 14 residues long. In germline, CDR1 is SNHLY, CDR2 FYNNEI. The V end was cut by 7 bases, the J end by 5 bases, with 15 bases between. The CDR3 spells CASNLRARDQPQHF. CDR3 sequence (DNA): TGTGCCAGCAACCTACGGGCGCGAGATCAGCCCCAGCATTTT. The variable domain in full, with the rest retrieved from reference TRBV2 and TRBJ1-5, is EPEVTQTPSHQVTQMGQEVILRCVPISNHLYFYWYRQILGQKVEFLVSFYNNEISEKSEIFDDQFSVERPDGSNFTLKIRSTKLEDSAMYFCASNLRARDQPQHFGDGTRLSIL.

The chain uses TRBV7-9 and TRBJ2-1, with a tentative D call TRBD2 (7 bases). In germline, CDR1 is SEHNR, CDR2 FQNEAQ (reference sequence). The ends were cut back, 5 bases at V and 3 bases at J, with 14 bases in the middle. The CDR3 is 15 amino acids. For the CDR3, the DNA is TGTGCCAGCAGCCCCGGGGGGCTGCTCTACAATGAGCAGTTCTTC. It is translated as CASSPGGLLYNEQFF.

V is TRBV7-3 and J is TRBJ2-1, with D unclear. CDR1 and CDR2 from the germline V gene are SGHTA and FQGTGA. Trimming took off 1 base at V and 2 bases at J, with 6 bases between the two ends. The CDR3 is 14 residues long. As DNA, the CDR3 is TGTGCCAGCAGCTTAAATCCTCCCTACAATGAGCAGTTCTTC. Residues: CASSLNPPYNEQFF.

The rearrangement joins TRBV18 to TRBJ2-7; 11 positions agree with TRBD1. Germline values: CDR1 KGHSH, CDR2 LQKENI. V trimming: 2 bases; J trimming: 6 bases; junction bases outside the gene matches: 6. The CDR3 totals 15 residues. The CDR3 loop is CASSPSGQGAREQYF. DNA of the CDR3: TGTGCCAGCTCACCAAGTGGACAGGGGGCGCGCGAGCAGTACTTC.

Remarks on this clone: Distinct nucleotide sequences in the sample also encode this CDR3. This chain joins TRBV5-1 and TRBJ1-1; D may be TRBD1 (6 bases). The CDR3 totals 14 residues. V gave up 4 bases and J gave up 5 bases, with 15 bases separating them. Germline assignment: CDR1 SGHRS and CDR2 YFSETQ. The CDR3 protein is CASSPPRGGTEAFF. DNA of the CDR3: TGCGCCAGCAGCCCCCCCAGGGGTGGTACTGAAGCTTTCTTT.

The rearrangement uses TRBV28 and TRBJ1-1; 7 bases match TRBD1. The CDR3 extends over 14 amino acids. CDR1 and CDR2 from the germline V gene are MDHEN and SYDVKM. V lost 3 bases to trimming and J lost 4 bases; unmatched junction nucleotides: 5. In nucleotides, the CDR3 is TGTGCCAGCAGTTTGTATCAGGGGGTCACTGAAGCTTTCTTT. This translates into CASSLYQGVTEAFF.